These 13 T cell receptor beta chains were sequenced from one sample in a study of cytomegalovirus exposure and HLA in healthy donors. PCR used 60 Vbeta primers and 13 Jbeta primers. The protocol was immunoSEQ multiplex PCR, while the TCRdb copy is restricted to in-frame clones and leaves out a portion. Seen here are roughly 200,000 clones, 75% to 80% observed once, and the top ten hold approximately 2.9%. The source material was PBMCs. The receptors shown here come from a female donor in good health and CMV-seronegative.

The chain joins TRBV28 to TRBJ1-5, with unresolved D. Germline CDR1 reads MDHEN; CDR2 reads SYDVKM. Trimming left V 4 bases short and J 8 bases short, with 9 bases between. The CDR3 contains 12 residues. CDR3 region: CASSSPGKPQHF. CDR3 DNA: TGTGCCAGCAGTTCCCCGGGGAAGCCCCAGCATTTT.

CDR3 sequence: CASSLGRGTSYNEQFF. CDR3 coding DNA: TGTGCCAGCAGCTTGGGGCGGGGGACCTCCTACAATGAGCAGTTCTTC. The chain couples TRBV7-8 to TRBJ2-1; 7 bases are shared with TRBD2. This CDR3 region has 16 residues. Germline V gives CDR1 SGHVS, CDR2 FQNEAQ. V gave up 3 bases and J gave up 0 bases; unmatched junction bases: 5.

The CDR3 coding sequence is TGCGCCAGCAGCTTGGAGTCCGCAGGCAACTATGGCTACACCTTC. It yields the protein CASSLESAGNYGYTF. The chain joins TRBV5-1 to TRBJ1-2; no clear D gene. Trimming cost V 0 bases and J 2 bases, with 11 bases left between them. This CDR3 contains 15 residues. Per germline, CDR1 SGHRS and CDR2 YFSETQ.

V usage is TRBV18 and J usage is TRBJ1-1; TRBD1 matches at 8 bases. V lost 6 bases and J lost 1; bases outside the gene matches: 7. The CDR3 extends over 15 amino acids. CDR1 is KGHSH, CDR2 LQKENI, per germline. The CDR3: CASSMGQAGNTEAFF. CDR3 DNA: TGTGCCAGCTCGATGGGACAGGCGGGGAACACTGAAGCTTTCTTT.

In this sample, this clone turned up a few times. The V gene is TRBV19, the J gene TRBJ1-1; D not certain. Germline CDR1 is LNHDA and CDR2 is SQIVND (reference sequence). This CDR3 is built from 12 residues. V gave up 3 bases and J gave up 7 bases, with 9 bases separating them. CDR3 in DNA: TGTGCCAGTAGTATGTTGGCGGGTGAAGCTTTCTTT. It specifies CASSMLAGEAFF.

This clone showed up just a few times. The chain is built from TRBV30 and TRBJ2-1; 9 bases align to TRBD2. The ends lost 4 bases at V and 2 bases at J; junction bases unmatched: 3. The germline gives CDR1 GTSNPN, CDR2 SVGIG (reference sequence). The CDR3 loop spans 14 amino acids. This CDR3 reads CAWNPSGAYNEQFF. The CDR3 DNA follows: TGTGCCTGGAATCCTAGCGGGGCCTACAATGAGCAGTTCTTC. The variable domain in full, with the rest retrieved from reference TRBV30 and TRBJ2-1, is SQTIHQWPATLVQPVGSPLSLECTVEGTSNPNLYWYRQAAGRGLQLLFYSVGIGQISSEVPQNLSASRPQDRQFILSSKKLLLSDSGFYLCAWNPSGAYNEQFFGPGTRLTVL.

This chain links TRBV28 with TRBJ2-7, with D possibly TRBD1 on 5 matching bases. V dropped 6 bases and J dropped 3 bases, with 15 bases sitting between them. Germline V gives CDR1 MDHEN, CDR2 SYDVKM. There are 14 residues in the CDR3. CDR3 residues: CASSTNRMGYEQYF. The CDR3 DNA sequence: TGTGCCAGCAGCACAAACAGGATGGGCTACGAGCAGTACTTC.

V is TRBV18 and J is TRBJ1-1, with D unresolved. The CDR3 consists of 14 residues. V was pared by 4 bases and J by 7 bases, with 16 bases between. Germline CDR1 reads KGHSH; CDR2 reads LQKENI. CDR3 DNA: TGTGCCAGCTCACTACTGGCCGATCAGGATGAAGCTTTCTTT. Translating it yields CASSLLADQDEAFF. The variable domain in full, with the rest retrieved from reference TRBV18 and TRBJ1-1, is NAGVMQNPRHLVRRRGQEARLRCSPMKGHSHVYWYRQLPEEGLKFMVYLQKENIIDESGMPKERFSAEFPKEGPSILRIQQVVRGDSAAYFCASSLLADQDEAFFGQGTRLTVV.

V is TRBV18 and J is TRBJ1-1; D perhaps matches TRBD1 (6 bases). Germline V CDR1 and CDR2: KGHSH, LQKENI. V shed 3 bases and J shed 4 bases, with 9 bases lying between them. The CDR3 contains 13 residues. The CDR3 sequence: CASSPDSPTEAFF. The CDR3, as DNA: TGTGCCAGCTCACCGGACAGTCCCACTGAAGCTTTCTTT.

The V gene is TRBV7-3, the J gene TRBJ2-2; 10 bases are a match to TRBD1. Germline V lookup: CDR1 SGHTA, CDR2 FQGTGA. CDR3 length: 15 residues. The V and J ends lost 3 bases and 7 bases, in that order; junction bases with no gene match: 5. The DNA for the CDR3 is TGTGCCAGCAGCTTGGACAGGGGGAAGAGCGGGGAGCTGTTTTTT. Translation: CASSLDRGKSGELFF.

CDR3 residues: CASSVDRNQPQHF. The CDR3 bases are TGTGCCAGCTCTGTTGACAGAAATCAGCCCCAGCATTTT. J is TRBJ1-5 and V is TRBV2; D is perhaps TRBD1 (5 bases). The V end was cut by 8 bases, the J end by 4 bases, with 12 bases between. Germline V gene data show CDR1 as SNHLY and CDR2 as FYNNEI. The CDR3 runs to 13 residues.

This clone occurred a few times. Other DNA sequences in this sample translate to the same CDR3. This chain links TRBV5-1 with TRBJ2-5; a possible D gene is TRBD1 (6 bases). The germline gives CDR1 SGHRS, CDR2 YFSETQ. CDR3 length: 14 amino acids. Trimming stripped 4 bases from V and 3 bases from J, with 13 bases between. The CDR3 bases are TGCGCCAGCAGCGCCGGACAGCCCAAAGAGACCCAGTACTTC. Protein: CASSAGQPKETQYF.

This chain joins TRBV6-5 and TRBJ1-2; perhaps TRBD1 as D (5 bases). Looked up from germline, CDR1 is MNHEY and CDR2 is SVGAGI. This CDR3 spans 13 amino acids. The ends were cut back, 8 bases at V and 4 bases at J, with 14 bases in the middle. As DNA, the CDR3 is TGTGCCAGCGGGGAGGGGAGCAGCTATGGCTACACCTTC. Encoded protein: CASGEGSSYGYTF.